This TCR beta chain was profiled in a study of T-cell reconstitution after alpha-beta-depleted transplantation in children. The library targeted TCRbeta and was prepared with unique molecular identifiers. TCRdb reprocessed the PCR reads with MiXCR, giving one entry per CDR3 protein. Among about 610,000 distinct CDR3 sequences listed, roughly 10% were seen once. CDR3 length equals 14 residues. V trimming: 5 bases; J trimming: 9 bases; junction bases outside the gene matches: 9. The V gene's germline CDR1 is DFQATT and CDR2 SNEGSKA (reference sequence). This sequence joins TRBV20-1 and TRBJ2-7; 14 nucleotides align to TRBD2. The receptor was isolated from a human donor who donated a stem cell graft to a child with acute myeloid leukemia. The material was PBMCs from the stem cell graft donor, obtained from the stem cell graft. CDR3 protein: CSALRLAGGPRQYF. DNA of the CDR3: TGCAGTGCTCTTCGACTAGCGGGAGGGCCGAGGCAGTACTTC.